The 27 T cell receptor beta chains given below trace back to one sample, sequenced in a study of T cells in localized non-small cell lung cancer. The data were produced by immunoSEQ multiplex PCR, yet TCRdb's version contains in-frame clones alone and is incomplete. Here the sample spans more than 45,000 clones, about nine tenths being singletons. The source material was peripheral blood, sampled before any cancer treatment. These receptors all come from a male donor older than 55 with stage III squamous cell lung carcinoma.

The chain uses TRBV5-1 and TRBJ2-1; D unclear. Trimming left V 1 base short and J 6 bases short, with 8 bases between. Germline CDR1 SGHRS, CDR2 YFSETQ. This CDR3 contains 13 residues. The CDR3 nucleotides are TGCGCCAGCAGCTTGTCGGTATCCAATGAGCAGTTCTTC. Translation gives CASSLSVSNEQFF.

The chain employs TRBV6-1 and TRBJ1-2, with D possibly TRBD1 on 6 matching bases. Germline V gives CDR1 MNHNS, CDR2 SASEGT. Trimming stripped 6 bases from V and 7 bases from J, with 18 bases between. CDR3 length: 14 residues. The CDR3 DNA sequence: TGTGCCAGCAGGGTACGACTAACAGGGTTTGGCTACACCTTC. Encoded protein: CASRVRLTGFGYTF.

This clone was recorded once. The chain recombines TRBV7-3 with TRBJ2-7, with D possibly matching TRBD2 (6 bases). Germline values: CDR1 SGHTA, CDR2 FQGTGA. V lost 4 bases to trimming and J lost 6 bases, with 7 bases between them. This CDR3 is built from 11 residues. DNA for the CDR3: TGTGCCAGCAGCTCCGGGGGCGAGCAGTACTTC. Translating it yields CASSSGGEQYF.

This clone turned up a few times. The V and J genes are TRBV30 and TRBJ2-1; TRBD2 agrees at 11 bases. CDR3 length: 17 residues. Germline V CDR1 and CDR2: GTSNPN, SVGIG (reference sequence). V gave up 1 base and J gave up 4 bases; unmatched junction bases: 9. The CDR3 loop is CAWSGLPGLAVYNEQFF. The DNA for the CDR3 is TGTGCCTGGAGTGGCCTACCGGGACTAGCGGTTTACAATGAGCAGTTCTTC.

The genes are TRBV9 and TRBJ1-2; D perhaps matches TRBD1 (5 bases). CDR3 length equals 16 residues. V lost 3 bases and J 7 bases, leaving 22 bases between the germline ends. The germline gives CDR1 SGDLS, CDR2 YYNGEE. The DNA for the CDR3 is TGTGCCAGCAGCGGCCCGGGACTGATGTTCGTTAGTGGCTACACCTTC. Its protein is CASSGPGLMFVSGYTF. The full variable domain, rest sourced from reference TRBV9 and TRBJ1-2, is DSGVTQTPKHLITATGQRVTLRCSPRSGDLSVYWYQQSLDQGLQFLIQYYNGEERAKGNILERFSAQQFPDLHSELNLSSLELGDSALYFCASSGPGLMFVSGYTFGSGTRLTVV.

CDR3 coding DNA: TGTGCCAGCAGCCAAGCATTGAAAACCTACGAGCAGTACTTC. Translating it yields CASSQALKTYEQYF. The chain is built from TRBV4-2 and TRBJ2-7; D is ambiguous. This CDR3 spans 14 amino acids. The germline gives CDR1 LGHNA, CDR2 YNFKEQ. V was clipped by 1 base and J by 2 bases, with 9 bases between them.

The chain combines TRBV6-6 with TRBJ1-2; 7 nucleotides line up with TRBD1. The CDR3 is 13 residues long. V was clipped by 7 bases and J by 2 bases; unmatched bases: 4. Germline V gives CDR1 MNHNY, CDR2 SVGAGI (reference sequence). Here the CDR3 DNA reads TGTGCCAGCAAGTTGGGACAGAACTATGGCTACACCTTC. This gives the protein CASKLGQNYGYTF.

The chain employs TRBV5-6 and TRBJ1-2; D perhaps matches TRBD1 (5 bases). V was clipped by 2 bases and J by 6 bases, with 11 bases between them. Germline CDR1 SGHDT, CDR2 YYEEEE. The CDR3 extends over 13 amino acids. In DNA, the CDR3 is TGTGCCAGCAGCTTCAAGGGGAACGATGGCTACACCTTC. Translated: CASSFKGNDGYTF.

The rearrangement joins TRBV19 to TRBJ2-7; maybe TRBD2 (5 bases). The ends were cut back, 11 bases at V and 0 bases at J, with 14 bases in the middle. CDR1 and CDR2 from the germline V gene are LNHDA and SQIVND (reference sequence). The CDR3 runs to 13 residues. The CDR3 DNA follows: TGTGCCCCCTGGCCCGGAGGCTCCTACGAGCAGTACTTC. Its protein product is CAPWPGGSYEQYF.

The chain links TRBV7-2 to TRBJ2-7; D call uncertain. Germline V gene sequence: CDR1 SGHTA, CDR2 FQGNSA. There are 15 residues in the CDR3. V lost 3 bases and J lost 6, with 18 bases in between. The CDR3 bases are TGTGCCAGCAGCTTTGGGCTAGTAGGTTCTCGCGAGCAGTACTTC. Translated: CASSFGLVGSREQYF.

The chain uses TRBV6-5 and TRBJ1-2, with D unclear. The germline CDR1 and CDR2 sequences are MNHEY and SVGAGI. V was cut by 0 bases and J by 4 bases, with 9 bases left in between. The CDR3 sequence is 14 residues long. The CDR3 DNA follows: TGTGCCAGCAGTTACTCGAAGGAGATCTATGGCTACACCTTC. Protein product: CASSYSKEIYGYTF.

The chain couples TRBV9 to TRBJ2-7; D uncertain. CDR3 length equals 14 residues. The V and J ends lost 0 bases and 1 base respectively, with 8 bases between them. Germline V gene data show CDR1 as SGDLS and CDR2 as YYNGEE. The CDR3 bases are TGTGCCAGCAGCGTAGATCTTCGGTCCTACGAGCAGTACTTC. This codes for CASSVDLRSYEQYF.

The chain links TRBV6-1 to TRBJ1-4; TRBD1 matches at 9 bases. The J segment lost 7 bases and the V segment lost 8 bases, leaving 8 bases of the junction unmatched. The CDR3 runs 14 residues. CDR1 and CDR2 (germline): MNHNS, SASEGT. CDR3 DNA: TGTGCCAGCGCGCACAGGGGGCTAGCTGAAAAACTGTTTTTT. Protein: CASAHRGLAEKLFF.

The chain links TRBV6-1 to TRBJ1-1, with D possibly TRBD1 on 5 matching bases. V was clipped by 2 bases and J by 6 bases, with 13 bases between them. This CDR3 spans 14 amino acids. Germline loops: CDR1 MNHNS, CDR2 SASEGT. The CDR3 DNA follows: TGTGCCAGCAGTGAACCACGTCTGGGGGCTGAAGCTTTCTTT. Its translation is CASSEPRLGAEAFF.

The chain has TRBV19 and TRBJ1-5, with 8 bases lining up with TRBD1. This CDR3 region has 15 residues. V lost 5 bases and J lost 6; bases outside the gene matches: 9. Germline V CDR1 and CDR2: LNHDA, SQIVND (reference sequence). The CDR3 DNA sequence: TGTGCCAGTAGTCCTGGACAGGGTATAGTTCAGCCCCAGCATTTT. This sequence encodes CASSPGQGIVQPQHF.

This clone was recorded only once. The chain couples TRBV5-4 to TRBJ2-3; 8 bases align to TRBD2. This CDR3 is 16 amino acids long. V shed 5 bases, J shed 2 bases, and the junction held 10 bases outside the gene matches. CDR1 and CDR2 (germline): SGHNT, YYREEE (reference sequence). The chain's CDR3 is CASRTWTSSFTDTQYF. The CDR3 DNA sequence: TGTGCCAGCAGAACCTGGACTAGCTCGTTCACAGATACGCAGTATTTT.

V usage is TRBV27 and J usage is TRBJ2-7; D gene uncertain. This CDR3 is 13 amino acids long. Germline V lookup: CDR1 MNHEY, CDR2 SMNVEV (reference sequence). V was clipped by 5 bases and J by 2 bases, with 10 bases between them. CDR3: CASSPQFPYEQYF. The DNA for the CDR3 is TGTGCCAGCAGTCCCCAATTCCCCTACGAGCAGTACTTC.

In this sample, this clone turned up a few times. V gene TRBV7-2 combines with J gene TRBJ1-1, with D uncertain. V lost 0 bases to trimming and J lost 1 base, with 9 bases between them. The V gene's germline CDR1 is SGHTA and CDR2 FQGNSA. The CDR3 is made up of 15 amino acids. The CDR3 nucleotides read TGTGCCAGCAGCTTAGCAGGGCCCCGGAACACTGAAGCTTTCTTT. This codes for CASSLAGPRNTEAFF.

The V and J genes are TRBV2 and TRBJ1-1; no clear D gene. Deletions cut 7 bases from V and 1 base from J, with 7 bases between. The CDR3 covers 12 residues. Per the germline V gene, CDR1 is SNHLY and CDR2 is FYNNEI. In DNA, the CDR3 is TGTGCCAGCAAAAGAGGGAACACTGAAGCTTTCTTT. Translated, it gives CASKRGNTEAFF.

This clone has just one count. The chain employs TRBV18 and TRBJ1-3; D remains ambiguous. The length of the CDR3 is 12 residues. Deletions cut 2 bases from V and 6 bases from J, with 5 bases between. Germline V lookup: CDR1 KGHSH, CDR2 LQKENI. DNA for the CDR3: TGTGCCAGCTCACCAAAGGAAAACACCATATATTTT. It is translated as CASSPKENTIYF. The whole variable domain, filled in from reference TRBV18 and TRBJ1-3, reads NAGVMQNPRHLVRRRGQEARLRCSPMKGHSHVYWYRQLPEEGLKFMVYLQKENIIDESGMPKERFSAEFPKEGPSILRIQQVVRGDSAAYFCASSPKENTIYFGEGSWLTVV.

The chain carries TRBV9 and TRBJ2-1; TRBD2 is a possible D gene (6 bases). CDR1 and CDR2 (germline): SGDLS, YYNGEE. Trimming pared 3 bases from V and 7 bases from J, leaving 23 bases between. The CDR3 sequence is 17 residues long. As DNA, the CDR3 is TGTGCCAGCAGCGGCGACCAGACACCGGGACTGGGGAATGAGCAGTTCTTC. This encodes CASSGDQTPGLGNEQFF.

This clone was counted only a few times. The chain carries TRBV28 and TRBJ1-5; D not resolved. Germline V gene sequence: CDR1 MDHEN, CDR2 SYDVKM. This CDR3 contains 14 residues. Trimming pared 6 bases from V and 0 bases from J, leaving 9 bases between. CDR3 amino acids: CASSPYYSNQPQHF. The CDR3 DNA sequence: TGTGCCAGCAGCCCTTATTATAGCAATCAGCCCCAGCATTTT. Filled out from reference TRBV28 and TRBJ1-5, the complete variable domain reads DVKVTQSSRYLVKRTGEKVFLECVQDMDHENMFWYRQDPGLGLRLIYFSYDVKMKEKGDIPEGYSVSREKKERFSLILESASTNQTSMYLCASSPYYSNQPQHFGDGTRLSIL.

CDR3 nucleotide sequence: TGTGCCACCGGACTTGTCGAGACCCAGTACTTC. Residues: CATGLVETQYF. This rearrangement joins TRBV2 to TRBJ2-5; weak D call: TRBD2 (5 bases). Trimming removed 10 bases from V and 5 bases from J, with 11 bases in between. This CDR3 is 11 amino acids long. The germline V gene encodes CDR1 SNHLY and CDR2 FYNNEI.

The genes are TRBV27 and TRBJ2-5; D is unclear. Deletions cut 0 bases from V and 0 bases from J, with 8 bases between. Germline-derived CDR1 and CDR2 are MNHEY and SMNVEV (reference sequence). The CDR3 covers 15 residues. CDR3 sequence: CASSLSDGYQETQYF. The CDR3 nucleotides are TGTGCCAGCAGTTTATCTGACGGGTACCAAGAGACCCAGTACTTC.

This clone was recorded once. The rearrangement uses TRBV5-6 and TRBJ2-7; D may match TRBD1 or TRBD2 (6 bases each). CDR1 and CDR2 from the germline V gene are SGHDT and YYEEEE. The CDR3 has 15 amino acids. The V end lost 3 bases, the J end lost 3 bases, and 16 bases lay between the germline ends. The CDR3 region has the DNA TGTGCCAGCAGCTGGGGAGGAGGGACACACTACGAGCAGTACTTC. Its protein product is CASSWGGGTHYEQYF.

This clone was seen once. The CDR3 sequence: CASSPRRAGNTIYF. Written as DNA, the CDR3 is TGTGCCAGCAGCCCGAGGAGGGCTGGAAACACCATATATTTT. This chain uses TRBV11-2 with TRBJ1-3; D is uncertain. The CDR3 is 14 residues long. Germline V gene sequence: CDR1 SGHAT, CDR2 FQNNGV. Deletions cut 5 bases from V and 2 bases from J, with 10 bases between.

The genes are TRBV6-6 and TRBJ2-7; D is uncertain. Germline V gene lookup returns CDR1 MNHNY and CDR2 SVGAGI (reference sequence). The V end lost 0 bases, the J end lost 4 bases, and 10 bases lay between the germline ends. This CDR3 has 14 residues. The CDR3 DNA is TGTGCCAGCAGTTACTCGAAGGTAGGATACGAGCAGTACTTC. This codes for CASSYSKVGYEQYF.